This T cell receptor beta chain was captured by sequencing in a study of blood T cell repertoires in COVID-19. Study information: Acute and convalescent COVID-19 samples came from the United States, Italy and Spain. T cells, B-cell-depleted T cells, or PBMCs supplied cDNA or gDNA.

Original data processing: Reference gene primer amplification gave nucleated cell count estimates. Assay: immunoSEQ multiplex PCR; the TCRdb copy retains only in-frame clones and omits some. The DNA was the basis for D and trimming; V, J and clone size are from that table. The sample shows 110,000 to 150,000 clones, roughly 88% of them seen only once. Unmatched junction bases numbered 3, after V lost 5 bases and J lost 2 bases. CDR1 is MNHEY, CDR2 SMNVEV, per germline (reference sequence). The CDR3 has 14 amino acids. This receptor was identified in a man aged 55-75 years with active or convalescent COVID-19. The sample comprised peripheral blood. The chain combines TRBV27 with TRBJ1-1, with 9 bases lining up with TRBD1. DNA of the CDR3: TGTGCCAGCAGTCTACAGGGGGCCAACACTGAAGCTTTCTTT. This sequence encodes CASSLQGANTEAFF.